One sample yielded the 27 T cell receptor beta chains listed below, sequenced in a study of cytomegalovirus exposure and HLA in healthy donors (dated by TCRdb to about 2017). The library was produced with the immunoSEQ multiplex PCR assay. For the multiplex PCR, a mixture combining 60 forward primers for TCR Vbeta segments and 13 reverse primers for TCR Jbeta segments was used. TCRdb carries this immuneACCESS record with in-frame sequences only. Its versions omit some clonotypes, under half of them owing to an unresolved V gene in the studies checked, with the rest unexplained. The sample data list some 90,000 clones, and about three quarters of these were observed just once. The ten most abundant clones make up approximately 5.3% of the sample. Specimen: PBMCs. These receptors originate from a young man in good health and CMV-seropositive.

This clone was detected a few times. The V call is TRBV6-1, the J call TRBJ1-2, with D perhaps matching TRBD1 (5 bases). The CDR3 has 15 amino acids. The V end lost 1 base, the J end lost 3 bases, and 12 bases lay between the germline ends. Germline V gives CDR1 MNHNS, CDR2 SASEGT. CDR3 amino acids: CASSEGPGGYYGYTF. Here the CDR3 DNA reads TGTGCCAGCAGTGAAGGGCCGGGGGGATACTATGGCTACACCTTC.

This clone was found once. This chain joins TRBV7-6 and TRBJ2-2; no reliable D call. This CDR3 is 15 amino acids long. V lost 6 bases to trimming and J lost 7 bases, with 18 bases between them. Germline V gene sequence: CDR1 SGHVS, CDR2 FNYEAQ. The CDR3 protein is CASSSSARFIGELFF. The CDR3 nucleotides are TGTGCCAGCAGTTCCAGCGCGCGTTTTATCGGGGAGCTGTTTTTT.

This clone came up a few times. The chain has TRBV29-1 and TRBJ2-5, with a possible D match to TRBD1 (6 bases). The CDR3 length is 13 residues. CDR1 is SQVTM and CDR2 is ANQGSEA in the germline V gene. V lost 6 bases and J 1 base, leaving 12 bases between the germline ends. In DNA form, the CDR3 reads TGCAGCGTGGGAAGACAGGCCCAAGAGACCCAGTACTTC. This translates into CSVGRQAQETQYF.

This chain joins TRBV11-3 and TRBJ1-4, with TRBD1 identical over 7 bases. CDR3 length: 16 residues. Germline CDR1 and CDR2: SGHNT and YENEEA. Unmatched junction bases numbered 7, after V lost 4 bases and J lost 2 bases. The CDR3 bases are TGTGCCAGCAGCTGGGGACAGCTGGCTACTAATGAAAAACTGTTTTTT. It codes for CASSWGQLATNEKLFF. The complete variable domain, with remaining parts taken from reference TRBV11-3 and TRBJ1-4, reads EAGVVQSPRYKIIEKKQPVAFWCNPISGHNTLYWYLQNLGQGPELLIRYENEEAVDDSQLPKDRFSAERLKGVDSTLKIQPAELGDSAVYLCASSWGQLATNEKLFFGSGTQLSVL.

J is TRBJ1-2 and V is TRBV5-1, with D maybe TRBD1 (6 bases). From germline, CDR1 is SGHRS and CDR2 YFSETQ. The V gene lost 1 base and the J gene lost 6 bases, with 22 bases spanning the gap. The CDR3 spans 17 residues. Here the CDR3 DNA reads TGCGCCAGCAGCTTGAACCCTACAGACAGGCTCTTCCATGGCTACACCTTC. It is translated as CASSLNPTDRLFHGYTF.

CDR3 in DNA: TGTGCCAGCAGCCCTGGACTAGCGGTAGCCTACAATGAGCAGTTCTTC. Encoded protein: CASSPGLAVAYNEQFF. The genes are TRBV7-9 and TRBJ2-1; 10 positions agree with TRBD2. CDR1 and CDR2 (germline): SEHNR, FQNEAQ (reference sequence). The V gene end was trimmed by 5 bases and the J gene end by 2 bases; junction bases not matched to a gene: 6. CDR3 length: 16 residues.

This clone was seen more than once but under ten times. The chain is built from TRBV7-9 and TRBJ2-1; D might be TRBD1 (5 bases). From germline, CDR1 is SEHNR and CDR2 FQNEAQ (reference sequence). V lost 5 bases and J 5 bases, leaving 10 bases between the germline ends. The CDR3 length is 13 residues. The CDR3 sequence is CASSPTVNNEQFF. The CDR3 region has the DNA TGTGCCAGCAGCCCGACAGTTAACAATGAGCAGTTCTTC.

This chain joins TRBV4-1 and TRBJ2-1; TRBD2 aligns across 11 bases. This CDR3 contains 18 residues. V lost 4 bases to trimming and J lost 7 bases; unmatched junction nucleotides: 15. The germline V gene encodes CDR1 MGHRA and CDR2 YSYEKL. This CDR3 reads CASSPKPPGLAEANEQFF. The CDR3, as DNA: TGCGCCAGCAGCCCCAAACCCCCGGGACTAGCGGAAGCAAATGAGCAGTTCTTC.

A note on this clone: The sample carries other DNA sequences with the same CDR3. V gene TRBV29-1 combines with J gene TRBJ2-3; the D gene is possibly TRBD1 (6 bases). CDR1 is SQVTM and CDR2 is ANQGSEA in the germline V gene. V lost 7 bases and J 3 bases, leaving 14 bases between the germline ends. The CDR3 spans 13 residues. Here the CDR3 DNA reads TGCAGCGAGAAACAGGGTTATACAGATACGCAGTATTTT. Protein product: CSEKQGYTDTQYF.

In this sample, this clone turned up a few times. DNA of the CDR3: TGTGCCATCACCGGGAGAGAGACAGATACGCAGTATTTT. As protein: CAITGRETDTQYF. The rearrangement links TRBV10-3 to TRBJ2-3; D perhaps matches TRBD2 (6 bases). The V gene's germline CDR1 is ENHRY and CDR2 SYGVKD. Trimming removed 7 bases from V and 3 bases from J, with 11 bases in between. The CDR3 runs to 13 residues.

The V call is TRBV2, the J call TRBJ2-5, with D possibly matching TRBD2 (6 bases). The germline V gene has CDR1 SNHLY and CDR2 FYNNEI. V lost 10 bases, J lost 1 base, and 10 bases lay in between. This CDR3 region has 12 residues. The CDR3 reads CATRDFQETQYF. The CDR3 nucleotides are TGTGCCACCCGGGACTTCCAAGAGACCCAGTACTTC.

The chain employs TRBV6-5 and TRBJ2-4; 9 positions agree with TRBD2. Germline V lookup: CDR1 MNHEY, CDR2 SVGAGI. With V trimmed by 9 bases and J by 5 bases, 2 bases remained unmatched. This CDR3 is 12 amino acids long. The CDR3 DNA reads TGTGCCAGTCGCGGGGGGGAAAACATTCAGTACTTC. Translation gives CASRGGENIQYF.

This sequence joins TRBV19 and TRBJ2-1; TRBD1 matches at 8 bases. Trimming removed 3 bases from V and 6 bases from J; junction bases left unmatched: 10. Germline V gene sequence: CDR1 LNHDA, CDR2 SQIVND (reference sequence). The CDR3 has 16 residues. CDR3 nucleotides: TGTGCCAGTAGTATTGATCGGCCCGGACAGGGCAATGAGCAGTTCTTC. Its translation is CASSIDRPGQGNEQFF.

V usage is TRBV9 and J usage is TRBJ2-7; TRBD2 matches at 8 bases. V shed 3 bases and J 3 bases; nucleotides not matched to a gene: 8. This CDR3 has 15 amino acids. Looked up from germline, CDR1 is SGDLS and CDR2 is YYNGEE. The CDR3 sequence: CASSERPGLVYEQYF. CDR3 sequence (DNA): TGTGCCAGCAGCGAACGTCCGGGACTAGTCTACGAGCAGTACTTC.

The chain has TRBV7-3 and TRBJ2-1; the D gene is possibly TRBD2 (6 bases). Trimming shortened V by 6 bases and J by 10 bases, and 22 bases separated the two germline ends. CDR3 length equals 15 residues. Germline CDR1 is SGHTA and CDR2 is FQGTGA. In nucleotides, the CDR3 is TGTGCCAGCAGTAGTAGCGGAGTCGGCGGCGTGGAGCAGTTCTTC. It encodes CASSSSGVGGVEQFF.

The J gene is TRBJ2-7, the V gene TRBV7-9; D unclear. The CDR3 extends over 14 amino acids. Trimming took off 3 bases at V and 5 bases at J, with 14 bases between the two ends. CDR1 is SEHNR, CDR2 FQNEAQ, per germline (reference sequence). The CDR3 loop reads CASSLGPDLHEQYF. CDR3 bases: TGTGCCAGCAGCTTGGGCCCGGATTTGCACGAGCAGTACTTC.

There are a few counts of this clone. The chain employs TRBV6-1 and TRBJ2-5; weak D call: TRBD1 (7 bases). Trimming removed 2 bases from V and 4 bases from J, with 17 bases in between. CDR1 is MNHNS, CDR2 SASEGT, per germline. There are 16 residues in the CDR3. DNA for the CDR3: TGTGCCAGCAGTGAACTTATCCAGGGGGGTCGAGAGACCCAGTACTTC. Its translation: CASSELIQGGRETQYF.

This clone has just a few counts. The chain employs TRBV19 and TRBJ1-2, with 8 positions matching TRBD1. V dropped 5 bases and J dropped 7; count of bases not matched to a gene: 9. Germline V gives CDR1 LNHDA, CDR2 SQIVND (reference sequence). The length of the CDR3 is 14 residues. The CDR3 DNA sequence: TGTGCCAGTAGTTTCAATGGACAGGGTGGTGGCTACACCTTC. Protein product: CASSFNGQGGGYTF.

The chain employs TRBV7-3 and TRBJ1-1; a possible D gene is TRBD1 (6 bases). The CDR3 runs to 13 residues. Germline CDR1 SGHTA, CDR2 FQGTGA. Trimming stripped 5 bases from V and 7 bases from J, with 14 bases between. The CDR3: CASSTRAGVEAFF. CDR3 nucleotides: TGTGCCAGCAGCACCCGCGCAGGGGTTGAAGCTTTCTTT.

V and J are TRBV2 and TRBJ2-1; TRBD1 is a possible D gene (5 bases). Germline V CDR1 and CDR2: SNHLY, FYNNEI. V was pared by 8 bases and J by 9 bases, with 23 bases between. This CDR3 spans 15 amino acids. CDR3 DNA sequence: TGTGCCAGCTTCTTACAGGCTCGTTCCTGGGGTGAGCAGTTCTTC. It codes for CASFLQARSWGEQFF.

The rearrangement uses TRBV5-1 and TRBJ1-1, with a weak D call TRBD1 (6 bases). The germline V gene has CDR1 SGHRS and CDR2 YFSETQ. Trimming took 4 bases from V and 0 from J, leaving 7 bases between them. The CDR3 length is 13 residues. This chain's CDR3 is CASSRDMNTEAFF. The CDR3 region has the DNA TGCGCCAGCAGCCGGGACATGAACACTGAAGCTTTCTTT.

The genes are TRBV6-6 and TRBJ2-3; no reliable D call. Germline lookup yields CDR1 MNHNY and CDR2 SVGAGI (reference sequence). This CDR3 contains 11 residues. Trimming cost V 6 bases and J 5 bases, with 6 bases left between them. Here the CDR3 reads CASRTGDTQYF. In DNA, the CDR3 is TGTGCCAGCAGGACGGGAGATACGCAGTATTTT.

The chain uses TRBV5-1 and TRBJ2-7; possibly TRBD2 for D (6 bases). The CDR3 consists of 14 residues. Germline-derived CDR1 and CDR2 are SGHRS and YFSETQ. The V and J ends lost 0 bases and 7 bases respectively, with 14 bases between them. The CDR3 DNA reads TGCGCCAGCAGCTTGGCTGGAGGGGTAGGGGAGCAGTACTTC. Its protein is CASSLAGGVGEQYF.

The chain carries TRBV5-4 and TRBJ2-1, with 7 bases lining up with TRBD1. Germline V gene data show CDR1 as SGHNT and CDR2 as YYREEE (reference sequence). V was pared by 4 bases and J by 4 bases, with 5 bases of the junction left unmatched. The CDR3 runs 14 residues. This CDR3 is CASSPWDSYNEQFF. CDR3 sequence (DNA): TGTGCCAGCAGCCCCTGGGACAGTTACAATGAGCAGTTCTTC. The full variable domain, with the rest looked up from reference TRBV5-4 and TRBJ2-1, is ETGVTQSPTHLIKTRGQQVTLRCSSQSGHNTVSWYQQALGQGPQFIFQYYREEENGRGNFPPRFSGLQFPNYSSELNVNALELDDSALYLCASSPWDSYNEQFFGPGTRLTVL.

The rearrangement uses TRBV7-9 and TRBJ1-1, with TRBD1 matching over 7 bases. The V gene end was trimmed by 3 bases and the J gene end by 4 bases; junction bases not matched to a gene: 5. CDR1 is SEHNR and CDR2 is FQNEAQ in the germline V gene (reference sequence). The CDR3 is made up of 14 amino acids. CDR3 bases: TGTGCCAGCAGCTTCATGACAGGGATCACTGAAGCTTTCTTT. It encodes CASSFMTGITEAFF.

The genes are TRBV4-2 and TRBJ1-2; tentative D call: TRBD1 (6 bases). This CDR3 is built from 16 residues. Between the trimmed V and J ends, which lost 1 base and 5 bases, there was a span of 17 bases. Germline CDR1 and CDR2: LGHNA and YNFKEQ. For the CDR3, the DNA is TGTGCCAGCAGCCAAGTAGGGCAGGGCCAGGGGTATGGCTACACCTTC. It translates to CASSQVGQGQGYGYTF.

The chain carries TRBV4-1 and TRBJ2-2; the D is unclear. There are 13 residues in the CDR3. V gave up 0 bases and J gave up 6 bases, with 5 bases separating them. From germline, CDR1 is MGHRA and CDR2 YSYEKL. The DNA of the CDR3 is TGCGCCAGCAGCCAAGATACGGCCGGGGAGCTGTTTTTT. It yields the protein CASSQDTAGELFF.